This section outlines one T cell receptor (beta chain) sequence together with its context. The data are from a study of blood T cell repertoires in COVID-19. Study as a whole: Researchers got acute and convalescent COVID-19 samples from the United States, Italy and Spain.

Authors' processing steps: Reference gene primer amplification yielded estimated nucleated cell counts. Profiling relied on immunoSEQ multiplex PCR, and the TCRdb table lists in-frame clones only, not all of them. Clonal size and the V and J genes are those of that table, whereas D and trimming came from the DNA. The sample lists roughly 100,000 clones; about 90% were seen once. The CDR3 has 15 residues. Germline lookup yields CDR1 SSHAT and CDR2 FNYEAQ (reference sequence). Sequenced material: peripheral blood. This TCR derives from a human donor with active COVID-19. The donor label of this sample is uncertain. The chain is built from TRBV7-7 and TRBJ2-3, with TRBD2 matching 12 bases. In DNA form, the CDR3 reads TGTGCTAGCTCCGGGACTAGCGGGAGCACAGATACGCAGTATTTT. Translated, it gives CASSGTSGSTDTQYF.